This is a list of T cell receptor gamma chains from one sample in a study of human gamma delta and Vdelta1 T cells. No antigen has been assigned to these receptors. TCRdb re-called clones from the PCR reads using CATT. Here the sample spans over 7,500 gamma-chain clones, about 46% being singletons. Sample: Vdelta1 gamma-delta T cells from blood grown in culture (DOT cells). These receptors were taken from a human donor in good health. The CDR3 runs from the conserved cysteine through the conserved F or W.

>TRGJ1/TRGJ2|TRGV4
CATWDDPYYKKLF
>TRGJP2|TRGV9
CALWEVHTSDWIKTF
>TRGJ1/TRGJ2|TRGV9
CALWDIKNYYKKLF
>TRGJP1|TRGV9
CALWEVYTTGWFKIF
>TRGJ1/TRGJ2|TRGV3
CATWGTGRGNYYKKLF
>TRGJ1/TRGJ2|TRGV4
CATWDRPYKKLF
>TRGJ1/TRGJ2|TRGV5
CATWDRQLGYKKLF
>TRGJ1/TRGJ2|TRGV5P
CATWGLNGGSYKKLF
>TRGJ1/TRGJ2|TRGV2
CATWDWADYKKLF
>TRGJP2|TRGV8
CATWDNLRSDWIKTF
>TRGJ1/TRGJ2|TRGV3
CATWDQTDYYKKLF
>TRGJ1/TRGJ2|TRGV9
CALWESPGDYYKKLF
>TRGJ1/TRGJ2|TRGV2
CATWDGLRRYKKLF
>TRGJ1/TRGJ2|TRGV5
CATWDRHNYYKKLF
>TRGJ1/TRGJ2|TRGV4
CATWDADYYKKLF
>TRGJ1/TRGJ2|TRGV5
CATWDRPRDKKLF
>TRGJ1/TRGJ2|TRGV9
CALWDPFWVNYKKLF
>TRGJP2|TRGV2
CATWNDSDWIKTF
>TRGJ1/TRGJ2|TRGV5
CATWDRLFGKKLF
>TRGJ1/TRGJ2|TRGV4
CATWDIGRYYKKLF
>TRGJ1/TRGJ2|TRGV5
CATWDRLNYYKKLF
>TRGJ1/TRGJ2|TRGV2
CATWDGPSRYKKLF
>TRGJP2|TRGV8
CATWSRSRGSDWIKTF
>TRGJ1/TRGJ2|TRGV3
CATWDLPLKKLF
>TRGJ1/TRGJ2|TRGV9
CALWEVNFVKYKKLF
>TRGJ1/TRGJ2|TRGV8
CATWVELQDYKKLF
>TRGJP2|TRGV9
CALWEPRGIKTF
>TRGJ1/TRGJ2|TRGV3
CATWEKGGHGGNYYKKLF
>TRGJP2|TRGV2
CATWDLMCSSDWIKTF
>TRGJ1/TRGJ2|TRGV4
CATWDGKYKYYKKLF
>TRGJ1/TRGJ2|TRGV9
CALWEQPNYYKKLF
>TRGJ1/TRGJ2|TRGV9
CALWEVHSGNYYKKLF
>TRGJ1/TRGJ2|TRGV3
CATWDRHGKLF
>TRGJ1/TRGJ2|TRGV5
CATWDGKQNYYKKLF
>TRGJ1/TRGJ2|TRGV4
CATWDGHGDKKLF
>TRGJP2|TRGV3
CATGWIKTF
>TRGJ1/TRGJ2|TRGV3
CATWDRQQVVKKLF
>TRGJ1/TRGJ2|TRGV5
CATWDWDKKLF
>TRGJ1/TRGJ2|TRGV4
CATWDDLAYYKKLF
>TRGJ1/TRGJ2|TRGV9
CALWEALNQDKKLF
>TRGJ1/TRGJ2|TRGV2
CAPWDPNYYKKLF
>TRGJ1/TRGJ2|TRGV9
CALWDVNKPYYKKLF
>TRGJP2|TRGV4
CATVGDDWIKTF
>TRGJ1/TRGJ2|TRGV3
CATWDGLGYYKKLF
>TRGJ1/TRGJ2|TRGV3
CATWDSSPNYYKKLF
>TRGJP2|TRGV8
CATWDRPSSSDWIKTF
>TRGJ1/TRGJ2|TRGV8
CATWDNRYKKLF
>TRGJ1/TRGJ2|TRGV9
CAPYYKKLF
>TRGJ1/TRGJ2|TRGV9
CALWEVLLDYYKKLF
>TRGJ1/TRGJ2|TRGV9
CALWGLEDYKKLF
>TRGJP2|TRGV10
CAAWEGSDWIKTF
>TRGJ1/TRGJ2|TRGV4
CATWDGPRGFYKKLF